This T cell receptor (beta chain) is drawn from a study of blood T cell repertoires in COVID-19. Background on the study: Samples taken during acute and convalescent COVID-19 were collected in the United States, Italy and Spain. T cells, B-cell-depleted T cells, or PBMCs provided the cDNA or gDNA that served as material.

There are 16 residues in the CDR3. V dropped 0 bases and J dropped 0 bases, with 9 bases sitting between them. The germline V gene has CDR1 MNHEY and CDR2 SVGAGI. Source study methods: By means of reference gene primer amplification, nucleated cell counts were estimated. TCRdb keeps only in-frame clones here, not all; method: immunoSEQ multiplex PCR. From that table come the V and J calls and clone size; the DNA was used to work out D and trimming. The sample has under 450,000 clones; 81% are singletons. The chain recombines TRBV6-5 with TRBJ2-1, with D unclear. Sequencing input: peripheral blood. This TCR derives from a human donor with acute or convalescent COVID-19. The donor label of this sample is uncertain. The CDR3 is CASSYSEESSYNEQFF. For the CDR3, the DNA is TGTGCCAGCAGTTACTCTGAGGAAAGCTCCTACAATGAGCAGTTCTTC.